This T cell receptor (beta chain) stems from a study of T cell responses to AZD1222 COVID-19 vaccine. Study findings and constraints: Repertoires were sampled only after the peak T cell response. Vaccination with two AZD1222 doses was followed by a rise in Spike-specific TCR breadth and depth. Baseline serostatus was positive in only a handful of AZD1222 recipients.

Note on this clone: Antigen: not known.

The data were produced by immunoSEQ multiplex PCR, yet TCRdb's version contains in-frame clones alone and is incomplete. The table includes tens of thousands of clones, about 82% detected once. In germline, CDR1 is GTSNPN, CDR2 SVGIG (reference sequence). The length of the CDR3 is 16 residues. Between the trimmed V and J ends, which lost 3 bases and 4 bases, there was a span of 21 bases. The specimen was peripheral blood, collected on day 0 of AZD1222 vaccination. The chain has TRBV30 and TRBJ1-2; D is perhaps TRBD1 (6 bases). The source is an adult in good health. The CDR3 DNA sequence: TGTGCCTGGAGCCCGGGGCCAGGGGATGTAATCTATGGCTACACCTTC. This codes for CAWSPGPGDVIYGYTF. Full variable domain (remainder filled in from reference TRBV30 and TRBJ1-2): SQTIHQWPATLVQPVGSPLSLECTVEGTSNPNLYWYRQAAGRGLQLLFYSVGIGQISSEVPQNLSASRPQDRQFILSSKKLLLSDSGFYLCAWSPGPGDVIYGYTFGSGTRLTVV.